The 20 T cell receptor beta chains below come from one sample, sequenced in a study of post-analysis software for immune sequencing data. Whole-study findings and limits: Included in a set of about 5 TRBV segments more frequent in patients than controls were TRBV5-6, TRBV5-1 and TRBV20-1.

The TCR beta cDNA libraries carried unique molecular identifiers. MiXCR, applied by TCRdb to the PCR reads, yields one record per CDR3 protein. The sample includes hundreds of thousands of distinct CDR3 sequences, around 53% of them seen just once. No antigen has been assigned to these receptors. Sequencing was done on a sample of blood. These receptors all stem from a girl aged 5-17 years with multiple sclerosis.

J is TRBJ2-5 and V is TRBV6-5; D remains ambiguous. Germline-derived CDR1 and CDR2 are MNHEY and SVGAGI. The CDR3 consists of 13 residues. V lost 3 bases and J lost 4, with 9 bases in between. CDR3 sequence reads: CASSYRLIETQYF. In nucleotides, the CDR3 is TGTGCCAGCAGTTATCGGCTCATAGAGACCCAGTACTTC.

This clonotype was observed a few times. The chain uses TRBV6-5 and TRBJ1-1, with D uncertain. Per the germline V gene, CDR1 is MNHEY and CDR2 is SVGAGI. The ends were cut back, 0 bases at V and 6 bases at J, with 11 bases in the middle. There are 14 residues in the CDR3. Here the CDR3 DNA reads TGTGCCAGCAGTTACTCCATTCTAGGACCTGAAGCTTTCTTT. This sequence encodes CASSYSILGPEAFF.

This clonotype was seen more than once but under ten times. The chain uses TRBV29-1 and TRBJ2-5; TRBD1 matches 7 bases. Trimming removed 6 bases from V and 5 bases from J; junction bases left unmatched: 6. Germline loops: CDR1 SQVTM, CDR2 ANQGSEA. The CDR3 length is 12 residues. CDR3 in DNA: TGCAGCGTGACAGGGATTGGGGAGACCCAGTACTTC. Encoded protein: CSVTGIGETQYF.

The sample holds a few counts of this clonotype. The chain uses TRBV29-1 and TRBJ2-5; D is unresolved. The V and J ends lost 7 bases and 1 base respectively, with 10 bases between them. CDR3 length equals 12 residues. Germline V gene lookup returns CDR1 SQVTM and CDR2 ANQGSEA. The CDR3 coding sequence is TGCAGCGCCGAGTTGGGCCAAGAGACCCAGTACTTC. This translates into CSAELGQETQYF.

The V and J genes are TRBV6-5 and TRBJ1-2, with TRBD1 as a possible D gene (5 bases). The V gene's germline CDR1 is MNHEY and CDR2 SVGAGI. There are 14 residues in the CDR3. V lost 0 bases and J 5 bases, leaving 10 bases between the germline ends. In nucleotides, the CDR3 is TGTGCCAGCAGTTACTCGGCAGGGCTTTATGGCTACACCTTC. It translates to CASSYSAGLYGYTF.

The chain couples TRBV2 to TRBJ2-3; the D is unclear. CDR1 is SNHLY, CDR2 FYNNEI, per germline. Trimming removed 2 bases at V and 6 bases at J, with 15 bases between. This CDR3 comprises 15 residues. The CDR3 bases are TGTGCCAGCAGTGAAAACTTGATGAATGGGGATACGCAGTATTTT. This codes for CASSENLMNGDTQYF.

The rearrangement links TRBV7-9 to TRBJ1-5; TRBD1 aligns across 9 bases. The germline CDR1 and CDR2 sequences are SEHNR and FQNEAQ (reference sequence). The CDR3 runs 19 residues. The J segment lost 6 bases and the V segment lost 2 bases, leaving 17 bases of the junction unmatched. CDR3 loop: CASSLSTGTGPGMGQPQHF. The CDR3 region has the DNA TGTGCCAGCAGCTTATCGACCGGGACAGGGCCCGGGATGGGTCAGCCCCAGCATTTT.

V is TRBV5-1 and J is TRBJ1-1; D unclear. Germline assignment: CDR1 SGHRS and CDR2 YFSETQ. CDR3 length: 15 amino acids. V was pared by 0 bases and J by 2 bases, with 11 bases between. DNA for the CDR3: TGCGCCAGCAGCTTGGTCTCGTCAGGAAACACTGAAGCTTTCTTT. Translation: CASSLVSSGNTEAFF.

V gene TRBV7-6 combines with J gene TRBJ2-2; possibly TRBD1 or TRBD2 for D (6 bases each). The CDR3 sequence is 16 residues long. Between the trimmed V and J ends, which lost 2 bases and 6 bases, there was a span of 16 bases. Germline loops: CDR1 SGHVS, CDR2 FNYEAQ. CDR3 in amino acids: CASSLKPGAGSGELFF. The CDR3 nucleotides are TGTGCCAGCAGCTTAAAACCGGGGGCCGGCTCCGGGGAGCTGTTTTTT.

This chain links TRBV7-2 with TRBJ1-2, with TRBD1 matching 9 bases. Germline lookup yields CDR1 SGHTA and CDR2 FQGNSA. The V segment lost 5 bases and the J segment 8 bases; nucleotides outside the gene matches: 6. CDR3 length: 13 residues. The CDR3 nucleotides are TGTGCCAGCAGCCGGGACAGGGAGCGGGGCTACACCTTC. The encoded protein is CASSRDRERGYTF.

The rearrangement links TRBV3-1 to TRBJ1-1, with D possibly being TRBD1 (5 bases). The germline V gene has CDR1 LGHDT and CDR2 YNNKEL (reference sequence). V lost 3 bases and J lost 11, with 19 bases in between. The CDR3 loop spans 14 amino acids. This CDR3 is CASSHIMEGHEAFF. CDR3 sequence (DNA): TGTGCCAGCAGCCACATAATGGAGGGGCACGAGGCTTTCTTT.

The chain is built from TRBV18 and TRBJ1-5; D not resolved. The CDR3 totals 15 residues. Per the germline V gene, CDR1 is KGHSH and CDR2 is LQKENI. With 0 bases removed from V and 4 bases from J, the gap between germline ends came to 10 bases. The CDR3: CASSPPVGDNQPQHF. The CDR3 coding sequence is TGTGCCAGCTCACCACCGGTCGGGGATAATCAGCCCCAGCATTTT.

This clonotype was seen a handful of times. The V and J genes are TRBV18 and TRBJ1-2; D possibly corresponds to TRBD1 (5 bases). The CDR3 has 14 amino acids. The V and J ends lost 6 bases and 5 bases respectively, with 16 bases between them. Germline V gives CDR1 KGHSH, CDR2 LQKENI. DNA for the CDR3: TGTGCCAGCTCCCCCCGGGACTTCTCGTATGGCTACACCTTC. Translation gives CASSPRDFSYGYTF.

A few counts support this clonotype. The chain couples TRBV7-2 to TRBJ2-7, with a tentative D call TRBD1 (6 bases). Deletions cut 1 base from V and 4 bases from J, with 11 bases between. CDR1 SGHTA and CDR2 FQGNSA come from the germline V gene. The CDR3 is 14 amino acids. The CDR3 DNA sequence: TGTGCCAGCAGCTTAGTCCCAGGGGTGTACGAGCAGTACTTC. It is translated as CASSLVPGVYEQYF.

The V gene is TRBV7-2, the J gene TRBJ2-5; 7 bases line up with TRBD1. In germline, CDR1 is SGHTA, CDR2 FQGNSA. The CDR3 runs to 14 residues. The V segment lost 4 bases and the J segment 5 bases; nucleotides outside the gene matches: 7. CDR3: CASSYRTGEETQYF. The DNA of the CDR3 is TGTGCCAGCAGCTACCGAACAGGGGAGGAGACCCAGTACTTC.

V usage is TRBV12-3 or TRBV12-4 and J usage is TRBJ2-5; the D gene is possibly TRBD1 (6 bases). This CDR3 region has 15 residues. Trimming cost V 1 base and J 11 bases, with 20 bases left between them. The CDR3 region has the DNA TGTGCCAGCAGTTTAGTGGGGGCGTATGTCAATGAGCAGTACTTC. Translating gives CASSLVGAYVNEQYF.

The chain combines TRBV11-2 with TRBJ2-5; unclear D gene. Germline-derived CDR1 and CDR2 are SGHAT and FQNNGV. CDR3 length equals 13 residues. V shed 0 bases and J shed 4 bases, with 6 bases lying between them. The CDR3 nucleotides are TGTGCCAGCAGCTTAGATGCAGGAGAGACCCAGTACTTC. Protein product: CASSLDAGETQYF.

The chain employs TRBV12-3 or TRBV12-4 and TRBJ2-6; a weak D match, TRBD2 (5 bases). V was clipped by 3 bases and J by 0 bases, with 12 bases between them. CDR3 length: 17 amino acids. CDR3 protein: CASSLIERASGANVLTF. CDR3 nucleotide sequence: TGTGCCAGCAGTTTGATTGAGAGGGCCTCTGGGGCCAACGTCCTGACTTTC.

This clonotype appeared a few times. J is TRBJ2-5 and V is TRBV29-1, with 7 bases lining up with TRBD1. J was trimmed by 4 bases and V by 8 bases; bases with no gene match: 4. The CDR3 has 11 residues. Germline V gene lookup returns CDR1 SQVTM and CDR2 ANQGSEA. The CDR3 nucleotides read TGCAGCTACAGGGGTCTAGAGACCCAGTACTTC. It yields the protein CSYRGLETQYF.

The gene calls are TRBV20-1 and TRBJ2-3; tentatively, D is TRBD1 (5 bases). V lost 4 bases and J lost 2, with 16 bases in between. Germline loops: CDR1 DFQATT, CDR2 SNEGSKA (reference sequence). This CDR3 contains 15 residues. CDR3 coding DNA: TGCAGTGCTATAGGTTTAGGGGTCCCCACAGATACGCAGTATTTT. It is translated as CSAIGLGVPTDTQYF.